The following is a TCR beta chain sequence with its context. These data are taken from a study of blood T cell repertoires in COVID-19. Across the whole study: Samples came from the United States, Italy and Spain, spanning acute and convalescent COVID-19.

Generated by immunoSEQ multiplex PCR, the TCRdb table keeps only in-frame clones and is missing some. The sample consists of approximately 210,000 clones, about four fifths of them appearing once. The CDR3 totals 18 residues. Trimming cost V 4 bases and J 0 bases, with 19 bases left between them. Looked up from germline, CDR1 is SNHLY and CDR2 is FYNNEI. The clonotype comes from a woman in her fifties or sixties with active or convalescent COVID-19. This chain joins TRBV2 and TRBJ1-3; no firm D call. The sample consisted of peripheral blood. The chain's CDR3 is CASSAHGGWPFSGNTIYF. The CDR3, as DNA: TGTGCCAGCAGTGCACACGGCGGGTGGCCCTTCTCTGGAAACACCATATATTTT.